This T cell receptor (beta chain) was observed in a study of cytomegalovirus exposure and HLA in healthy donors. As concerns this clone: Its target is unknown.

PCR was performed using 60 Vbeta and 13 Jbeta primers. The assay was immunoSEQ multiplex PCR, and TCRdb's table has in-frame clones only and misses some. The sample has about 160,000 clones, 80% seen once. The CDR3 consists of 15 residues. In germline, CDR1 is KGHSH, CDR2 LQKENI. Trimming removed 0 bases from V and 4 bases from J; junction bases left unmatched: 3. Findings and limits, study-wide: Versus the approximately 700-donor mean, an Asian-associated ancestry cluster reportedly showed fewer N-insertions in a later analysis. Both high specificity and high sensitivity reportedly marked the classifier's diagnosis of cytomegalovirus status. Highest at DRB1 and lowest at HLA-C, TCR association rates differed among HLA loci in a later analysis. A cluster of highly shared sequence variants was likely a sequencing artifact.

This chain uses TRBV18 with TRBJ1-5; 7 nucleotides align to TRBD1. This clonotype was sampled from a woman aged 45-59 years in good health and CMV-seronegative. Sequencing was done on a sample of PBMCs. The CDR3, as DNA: TGTGCCAGCTCACCACCAGGGACAGTTAATCAGCCCCAGCATTTT. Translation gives CASSPPGTVNQPQHF.